Below, 25 T cell receptor beta chains from the same sample are listed, as sequenced in a study of T cell responses to AZD1222 COVID-19 vaccine. Sequencing used immunoSEQ multiplex PCR; TCRdb keeps in-frame clones, though not all of them. The sample lists about 78,000 clones, 85% to 90% occurring once. This material consisted of peripheral blood, taken 28 days after the second AZD1222 dose. All receptors come from an adult who received the AZD1222 COVID-19 vaccine.

This sequence joins TRBV7-6 and TRBJ2-7; TRBD2 is a possible D gene (6 bases). CDR1 is SGHVS, CDR2 FNYEAQ, per germline. CDR3 length equals 13 residues. The V and J ends lost 5 bases and 2 bases respectively, with 10 bases between them. The CDR3 nucleotides read TGTGCCAGCAGCATTAGCGGACCCTACGAGCAGTACTTC. Protein sequence: CASSISGPYEQYF.

This clone has just a few counts. The chain has TRBV18 and TRBJ2-7; D possibly uses TRBD1 or TRBD2 (5 bases each). CDR3 length: 15 amino acids. Per germline, CDR1 KGHSH and CDR2 LQKENI. V shed 4 bases and J shed 2 bases, with 15 bases lying between them. Here the CDR3 reads CASSLRDPGAYEQYF. In DNA, the CDR3 is TGTGCCAGCTCACTCCGGGACCCGGGCGCCTACGAGCAGTACTTC. Drawing the rest from reference TRBV18 and TRBJ2-7, the complete variable domain is NAGVMQNPRHLVRRRGQEARLRCSPMKGHSHVYWYRQLPEEGLKFMVYLQKENIIDESGMPKERFSAEFPKEGPSILRIQQVVRGDSAAYFCASSLRDPGAYEQYFGPGTRLTVT.

The CDR3: CASSLRVARGPSSYEQYF. Here the CDR3 DNA reads TGTGCCAGCAGCTTGAGGGTTGCTCGCGGGCCTAGCTCCTACGAGCAGTACTTC. The rearrangement links TRBV5-6 to TRBJ2-7; D might be TRBD2 (5 bases). V was shortened by 1 base and J by 0 bases, with 20 bases between the two germline ends. This CDR3 comprises 18 residues. Germline values: CDR1 SGHDT, CDR2 YYEEEE.

The rearrangement links TRBV30 to TRBJ1-1; the D is unclear. Germline V gene sequence: CDR1 GTSNPN, CDR2 SVGIG (reference sequence). V was cut by 2 bases and J by 8 bases, with 15 bases left in between. This CDR3 is 13 amino acids long. The CDR3 nucleotides are TGTGCCTGGAGTTTTTATAGCGTAAACGAAGCTTTCTTT. This codes for CAWSFYSVNEAFF.

This chain connects TRBV7-2 to TRBJ1-5; D call uncertain. The germline V gene has CDR1 SGHTA and CDR2 FQGNSA. Trimming removed 7 bases at V and 4 bases at J, with 11 bases between. CDR3 length: 13 residues. CDR3 loop: CASTPAGNQPQHF. CDR3 bases: TGTGCCAGCACCCCCGCCGGGAATCAGCCCCAGCATTTT.

The chain uses TRBV30 and TRBJ2-2; a weak D match, TRBD2 (6 bases). Looked up from germline, CDR1 is GTSNPN and CDR2 is SVGIG (reference sequence). The CDR3 runs 15 residues. With 5 bases removed from V and 7 bases from J, the gap between germline ends came to 20 bases. The CDR3 DNA is TGTGCCTGGGGTCGGAGGGACTCCTATAGCGGGGAGCTGTTTTTT. It yields the protein CAWGRRDSYSGELFF.

This sequence joins TRBV19 and TRBJ2-5; 11 nucleotides agree with TRBD2. The CDR3 contains 14 residues. The germline CDR1 and CDR2 sequences are LNHDA and SQIVND (reference sequence). The ends lost 8 bases at V and 4 bases at J; junction bases unmatched: 6. CDR3 DNA: TGTGCCAGTCGTAGCGGGGGGGCCTCAGAGACCCAGTACTTC. Its translation is CASRSGGASETQYF.

The J gene is TRBJ1-5, the V gene TRBV10-3; D is unresolved. Looked up from germline, CDR1 is ENHRY and CDR2 is SYGVKD. The CDR3 has 14 amino acids. The V end lost 0 bases, the J end lost 5 bases, and 8 bases lay between the germline ends. CDR3 protein: CAISESARYQPQHF. DNA for the CDR3: TGTGCCATCAGTGAGTCGGCCCGATATCAGCCCCAGCATTTT.

The chain carries TRBV10-3 and TRBJ1-2, with D unclear. This CDR3 region has 12 residues. Between the trimmed V and J ends, which lost 0 bases and 5 bases, there was a span of 4 bases. CDR1 and CDR2 (germline): ENHRY, SYGVKD. The CDR3 sequence is CAISESQYGYTF. The CDR3 DNA reads as TGTGCCATCAGTGAGTCTCAGTATGGCTACACCTTC.

V and J are TRBV10-3 and TRBJ1-2; D is undetermined. V was pared by 0 bases and J by 3 bases, with 11 bases between. CDR1 ENHRY and CDR2 SYGVKD come from the germline V gene. There are 15 residues in the CDR3. CDR3 DNA: TGTGCCATCAGTGAGTCGGCAGCCGAGGACTATGGCTACACCTTC. This sequence encodes CAISESAAEDYGYTF.

The J gene is TRBJ1-5, the V gene TRBV15; D perhaps matches TRBD1 (6 bases). This CDR3 spans 14 amino acids. Trimming took 1 base from V and 5 from J, leaving 9 bases between them. CDR1 LNHNV and CDR2 YYDKDF come from the germline V gene (reference sequence). The CDR3, as DNA: TGTGCCACCAGCAGAGGGGGGGGGCATCAGCCCCAGCATTTT. Protein: CATSRGGGHQPQHF.

This clone was recorded a few times. The V gene is TRBV30, the J gene TRBJ2-7, with D hard to call. TRBJ2-5 explains the end of the DNA better; the J call may be wrong. The germline V gene encodes CDR1 GTSNPN and CDR2 SVGIG (reference sequence). This CDR3 has 11 residues. CDR3 DNA: TGTGCCTGGAGTTTGAAGGGGACCCAGTACTTC. Amino acids: CAWSLKGTQYF.

The chain recombines TRBV5-4 with TRBJ2-1, with 8 bases identical to TRBD1. V shed 0 bases and J 5 bases; nucleotides not matched to a gene: 4. CDR1 and CDR2 from the germline V gene are SGHNT and YYREEE (reference sequence). The length of the CDR3 is 15 residues. CDR3 protein: CASSLETGVNNEQFF. The CDR3 nucleotides read TGTGCCAGCAGCTTGGAGACAGGGGTAAACAATGAGCAGTTCTTC. Looking up the rest from reference TRBV5-4 and TRBJ2-1 gives the full variable domain: ETGVTQSPTHLIKTRGQQVTLRCSSQSGHNTVSWYQQALGQGPQFIFQYYREEENGRGNFPPRFSGLQFPNYSSELNVNALELDDSALYLCASSLETGVNNEQFFGPGTRLTVL.

The chain carries TRBV28 and TRBJ1-5; D is ambiguous. CDR1 and CDR2 (germline): MDHEN, SYDVKM. This CDR3 is 13 amino acids long. Trimming took 7 bases from V and 5 from J, leaving 12 bases between them. CDR3 in DNA: TGTGCCAGCACCCTGGGAGGGCATCAGCCCCAGCATTTT. The encoded protein is CASTLGGHQPQHF.

In this sample, this clone turned up once. The chain couples TRBV28 to TRBJ2-7; a possible D gene is TRBD2 (5 bases). The CDR3 sequence is 14 residues long. Germline assignment: CDR1 MDHEN and CDR2 SYDVKM. Deletions cut 2 bases from V and 0 bases from J, with 8 bases between. The CDR3 DNA reads as TGTGCCAGCAGTTTACCGGGGAGCTCCTACGAGCAGTACTTC. Its translation is CASSLPGSSYEQYF.

This clone was picked up one time. The V call is TRBV18, the J call TRBJ1-5; weak D call: TRBD1 (6 bases). CDR3 length: 17 amino acids. Germline V gives CDR1 KGHSH, CDR2 LQKENI. Deletions cut 5 bases from V and 1 base from J, with 18 bases between. CDR3 protein: CASSRQAPLGSNQPQHF. CDR3 bases: TGTGCCAGCTCAAGACAGGCGCCCCTGGGGAGCAATCAGCCCCAGCATTTT.

This clone was observed once. The chain is built from TRBV19 and TRBJ1-2; D unresolved. With 6 bases removed from V and 7 bases from J, the gap between germline ends came to 21 bases. Germline V CDR1 and CDR2: LNHDA, SQIVND (reference sequence). The CDR3 runs 15 residues. This chain's CDR3 is CASRESGGFHPGYTF. Written as DNA, the CDR3 is TGTGCCAGTAGGGAGAGTGGCGGTTTCCATCCTGGCTACACCTTC.

CDR3 DNA: TGTGCCAGCAGTGAAACAGGGGTCCTCGGAGCCCAGCATTTT. This sequence encodes CASSETGVLGAQHF. The V and J genes are TRBV25-1 and TRBJ1-5; 7 bases match TRBD1. Germline trimming cut 2 bases from V and 11 bases from J; bases unmatched to any gene: 9. Germline-derived CDR1 and CDR2 are MGHDK and SYGVNS. The CDR3 has 14 amino acids.

The rearrangement joins TRBV2 to TRBJ1-3, with no clear D. CDR3 size: 13 residues. Germline V lookup: CDR1 SNHLY, CDR2 FYNNEI. Trimming removed 1 base at V and 6 bases at J, with 7 bases between. The CDR3 region is CASSEGGENTIYF. The CDR3 DNA reads as TGTGCCAGCAGTGAAGGTGGGGAAAACACCATATATTTT.

V gene TRBV3-1 (or the pseudogene TRBV3-2) combines with J gene TRBJ1-4; TRBD1 agrees at 9 bases. V was clipped by 4 bases and J by 8 bases; unmatched bases: 5. The CDR3 sequence is 14 residues long. Germline CDR1 and CDR2: LGHDT and YNNKEL (reference sequence). The CDR3 DNA reads as TGTGCCAGCAGCCCGGACAGGGGAGGGGAAAAACTGTTTTTT. As protein: CASSPDRGGEKLFF.

The CDR3 DNA reads as TGTGCCAGCAGCTTCAATAGCGGGGGCGTCCCTGGGGATACGCAGTATTTT. Translated, it gives CASSFNSGGVPGDTQYF. This sequence joins TRBV9 and TRBJ2-3, with 9 positions matching TRBD2. There are 17 residues in the CDR3. Germline CDR1 is SGDLS and CDR2 is YYNGEE. The V and J ends lost 4 bases and 6 bases, in that order; junction bases with no gene match: 15.

This chain connects TRBV12-3 or TRBV12-4 to TRBJ2-7; D gene ambiguous. Trimming removed 5 bases from V and 0 bases from J, with 8 bases in between. This CDR3 has 13 amino acids. The CDR3 DNA reads as TGTGCCAGCAGTACGACATTCTCCTACGAGCAGTACTTC. The encoded protein is CASSTTFSYEQYF.

V gene TRBV4-2 combines with J gene TRBJ2-2, with 9 bases identical to TRBD2. CDR1 is LGHNA and CDR2 is YNFKEQ in the germline V gene. The CDR3 is 16 residues long. With V trimmed by 1 base and J by 3 bases, 3 bases remained unmatched. The CDR3 DNA reads TGTGCCAGCAGCCAAGTGGCTAGCGGGGACACCGGGGAGCTGTTTTTT. Its translation is CASSQVASGDTGELFF.

The V gene is TRBV4-2, the J gene TRBJ2-5, with 13 bases fitting TRBD2. Trimming cost V 4 bases and J 5 bases; bases outside gene matches: 1. CDR3 length: 14 amino acids. Per germline, CDR1 LGHNA and CDR2 YNFKEQ. CDR3: CASSRTSGGETQYF. CDR3 DNA sequence: TGTGCCAGCAGCCGGACTAGCGGGGGTGAGACCCAGTACTTC.

The chain recombines TRBV2 with TRBJ2-7; perhaps TRBD1 as D (7 bases). CDR3 length equals 14 residues. The V end was cut by 6 bases, the J end by 2 bases, with 14 bases between. Germline assignment: CDR1 SNHLY and CDR2 FYNNEI. The CDR3 spells CASRTQGGPYEQYF. The CDR3 DNA is TGTGCCAGCAGGACGCAGGGGGGCCCCTACGAGCAGTACTTC.